These T cell receptor beta chains were read from a single sample in a study of T cell clonotyping in hematopoietic cell transplantation. TCRdb's copy holds only in-frame clones and misses some; the assay was immunoSEQ multiplex PCR. The sample holds some 5,100 clones, approximately 77% seen once. This specimen was PBMCs, taken 100 days after allogeneic stem cell transplant. These receptors were collected from a female patient aged 45-65 years who had an allogeneic stem cell transplant, so the T cells may come from the graft donor. Some clones in this sample may be carry-over from other donors' samples. CDR3s include the opening cysteine and the closing phenylalanine or tryptophan. The D gene is left open where the match is weak. Expanded clones get a size class; other rows say once, few or many, or leave the size out.

d_call: -
clone_size: once
j_call: TRBJ2-7
v_call: TRBV29-1
cdr3_nt: TGCAGCGTTGTAGGGAGTCTCTACGAGCAGTACTTC
cdr3_aa: CSVVGSLYEQYF

d_call: -
clone_size: -
j_call: TRBJ2-5
v_call: TRBV27
cdr3_nt: TGTGCCAGCAGTTTATCAGGGACCGGGGAGACCCAGTACTTC
cdr3_aa: CASSLSGTGETQYF

d_call: TRBD2
clone_size: -
j_call: TRBJ2-3
v_call: TRBV5-1
cdr3_nt: TGCGCTAGCACTAGCGGGAGGGTAGCAGATACGCAGTATTTT
cdr3_aa: CASTSGRVADTQYF

d_call: -
clone_size: -
j_call: TRBJ2-5
v_call: TRBV7-2
cdr3_nt: TGTGCCAGCAGCCTAACTTGGGGGGAGCAGTACTTC
cdr3_aa: CASSLTWGEQYF

d_call: -
clone_size: -
j_call: TRBJ2-2
v_call: TRBV7-2
cdr3_nt: TGTGCCAGCAGCTTAGTCCACACCGGGGAGCTGTTTTTT
cdr3_aa: CASSLVHTGELFF

d_call: TRBD1
clone_size: -
j_call: TRBJ2-5
v_call: TRBV6-1
cdr3_nt: TGTGCCATCAGTTCGGGACAGGGGATAGAAGAGACCCAGTACTTC
cdr3_aa: CAISSGQGIEETQYF

d_call: -
clone_size: -
j_call: TRBJ1-5
v_call: TRBV11-2
cdr3_nt: TGTGCCAGCAGCCTTCCGGGGGCGCGCCCTCAGCCCCAGCATTTT
cdr3_aa: CASSLPGARPQPQHF

d_call: TRBD1
clone_size: -
j_call: TRBJ2-7
v_call: TRBV5-1
cdr3_nt: TGCGCCAGCAGCAAGGGGGACAGGGGCTACGAGCAGTACTTC
cdr3_aa: CASSKGDRGYEQYF

d_call: -
clone_size: -
j_call: TRBJ1-1
v_call: TRBV10-3
cdr3_nt: TGTGCCATCAGTGCCAACACCGGGGGTGAAGCTTTCTTT
cdr3_aa: CAISANTGGEAFF

d_call: -
clone_size: few
j_call: TRBJ1-1
v_call: TRBV2
cdr3_nt: TGTGCCAGCAGGGGACCTACTAACACTGAAGCTTTCTTT
cdr3_aa: CASRGPTNTEAFF